One and the same sample provided the 7 T cell receptor beta chains below, sequenced in a study of shared clonotypes between healthy human individuals. TCRdb's copy holds only in-frame clones and misses some; the assay was immunoSEQ multiplex PCR. The repertoire holds approximately 470,000 clones, more than 65% seen once, with about an eighth in the top ten. The source material was PBMCs. The source of these receptors is a woman in her thirties or forties in good health. Some clones in this sample may be carry-over from other donors' samples.

About this clone: A far larger clone lies a single base away; this is likely a read error. The V gene is TRBV28, the J gene TRBJ2-4; 8 nucleotides match TRBD1. CDR3 length: 16 amino acids. Germline V gene data show CDR1 as MDHEN and CDR2 as SYDVKM. The CDR3 loop reads CAHSLSQGAGKSIQYF. The CDR3, as DNA: TGTGCTCACAGTTTATCCCAGGGGGCTGGCAAAAGCATTCAGTACTTC.

The rearrangement uses TRBV9 and TRBJ1-1; a weak D match, TRBD1 (5 bases). V dropped 8 bases and J dropped 5 bases, with 13 bases sitting between them. CDR3 length: 12 residues. Germline loops: CDR1 SGDLS, CDR2 YYNGEE. CDR3 DNA sequence: TGTGCCAGTGGAGGGGAATTGACTGAAGCTTTCTTT. It codes for CASGGELTEAFF.

V gene TRBV2 combines with J gene TRBJ2-7, with D uncertain. Trimming took off 3 bases at V and 2 bases at J, with 11 bases between the two ends. The CDR3 spans 14 residues. The germline V gene encodes CDR1 SNHLY and CDR2 FYNNEI. CDR3 region: CASSEGSAPYEQYF. Here the CDR3 DNA reads TGTGCCAGCAGTGAGGGGTCGGCTCCCTACGAGCAGTACTTC.

A word on this clone: A read error likely explains this, since a far larger clone differs by one base. J is TRBJ2-7 and V is TRBV30; 10 positions agree with TRBD2. CDR1 is GTSNPN and CDR2 is SVGIG in the germline V gene (reference sequence). The J segment lost 3 bases and the V segment lost 0 bases, leaving 2 bases of the junction unmatched. This CDR3 contains 14 residues. In DNA, the CDR3 is TGTGCCTGGAGTGTACTAGCGGGGTACTACGAGCAGTACTTC. This translates into CAWSVLAGYYEQYF.

The V gene is TRBV6-6, the J gene TRBJ2-7, with TRBD2 matching 11 bases. Germline V CDR1 and CDR2: MNHNY, SVGAGI (reference sequence). Germline trimming cut 8 bases from V and 7 bases from J; bases unmatched to any gene: 10. CDR3 length: 14 amino acids. CDR3: CASFGTSGPGEQYF. Written as DNA, the CDR3 is TGTGCCAGCTTCGGGACTAGCGGTCCAGGGGAGCAGTACTTC.

CDR3: CACLKTSPKSYEQYF. The CDR3 nucleotides read TGTGCCTGCCTAAAGACTAGCCCCAAGAGCTACGAGCAGTACTTC. The chain joins TRBV30 to TRBJ2-7; 7 bases line up with TRBD2. Trimming cost V 6 bases and J 3 bases; bases outside gene matches: 14. Germline V gene data show CDR1 as GTSNPN and CDR2 as SVGIG (reference sequence). The CDR3 sequence is 15 residues long.

The chain is built from TRBV6-5 and TRBJ1-3; tentative D call: TRBD1 (5 bases). The CDR3 covers 16 residues. Per germline, CDR1 MNHEY and CDR2 SVGAGI. The V gene lost 3 bases and the J gene lost 3 bases, with 15 bases spanning the gap. The CDR3 region is CASSYARGAGGNTIYF. The CDR3 DNA sequence: TGTGCCAGCAGTTATGCTCGGGGCGCAGGTGGAAACACCATATATTTT.